This TCR beta chain was captured in a study of T cell responses to AZD1222 COVID-19 vaccine. Findings and limits, study-wide: Researchers report vaccine-associated CD4 TCRs spanning spike, with dominance at 160-218 and 743-854. Repertoires were obtained solely post-peak T cell response. Targeting of unmutated variant regions was reportedly seen in nearly half of spike-specific TCRs.

Details on this clone: Its matching antigen is unknown.

Generated by immunoSEQ multiplex PCR, the TCRdb table keeps only in-frame clones and is missing some. This table holds 95,000 to 150,000 clones, more than 80% found once. Trimming cost V 2 bases and J 6 bases, with 8 bases left between them. CDR1 and CDR2 from the germline V gene are SNHLY and FYNNEI. The CDR3 extends over 14 amino acids. The material was peripheral blood, obtained on day 0 of AZD1222 vaccination. This chain links TRBV2 with TRBJ1-6; no firm D call. This receptor was identified in an adult in good health. The CDR3 nucleotides are TGTGCCAGCAGTGAAAGTGGTCTTAATTCACCCCTCCACTTT. It codes for CASSESGLNSPLHF.